This T cell receptor (beta chain) was captured in a study of patients and donors after allogeneic stem cell transplantation. The table lists this clonotype with a few counts. TCRdb redid the calling of the RT-PCR reads with MiXCR, one entry per CDR3 protein. The sample holds about 960,000 distinct CDR3 sequences, about a sixth seen once. The TCR comes from a human donor who was either an allogeneic HSCT recipient or a stem cell or donor lymphocyte infusion donor (not recorded which). It is not recorded whose cells these are; they may come from a transplant donor. Material for sequencing was blood, either unsorted or a sorted T cell fraction (not recorded which).

CDR3 region: CASSLTGQDRGGAFF. CDR3 sequence (DNA): TGTGCCAGCAGCTTAACGGGACAGGACCGCGGTGGAGCTTTCTTT. The chain has TRBV7-3 and TRBJ1-1, with 8 bases aligning to TRBD1. V shed 0 bases and J 10 bases; nucleotides not matched to a gene: 10. The CDR3 sequence is 15 residues long. Germline CDR1 SGHTA, CDR2 FQGTGA.